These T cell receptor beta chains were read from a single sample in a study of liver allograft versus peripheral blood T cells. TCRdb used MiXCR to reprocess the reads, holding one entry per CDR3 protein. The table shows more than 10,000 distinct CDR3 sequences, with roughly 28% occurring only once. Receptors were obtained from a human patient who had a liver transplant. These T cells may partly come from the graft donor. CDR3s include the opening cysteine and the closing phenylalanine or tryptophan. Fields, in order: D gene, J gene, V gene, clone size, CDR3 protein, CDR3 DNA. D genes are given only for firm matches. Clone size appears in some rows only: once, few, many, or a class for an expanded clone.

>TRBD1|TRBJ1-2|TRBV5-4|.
CASSSWGQHGYTF
TGTGCCAGCAGCTCGTGGGGACAGCATGGCTACACCTTC
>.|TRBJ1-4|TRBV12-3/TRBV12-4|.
CASSYSGQIEKGNEKLFF
TGTGCCAGCAGTTATTCAGGCCAGATCGAGAAGGGAAATGAAAAACTGTTTTTT
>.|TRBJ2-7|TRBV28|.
CASSPPGWSRVLSDF
TGTGCCAGCAGTCCGCCGGGATGGTCTAGGGTCTTGAGCGACTTC
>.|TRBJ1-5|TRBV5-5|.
CASSLAGVGSNQPQHF
TGTGCCAGCAGCTTGGCTGGGGTGGGTAGCAATCAGCCCCAGCATTTT
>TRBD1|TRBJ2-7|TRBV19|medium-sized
CASSIDRGDRVKVYEQYF
TGTGCCAGTAGTATAGATCGAGGCGACAGGGTAAAGGTCTACGAGCAGTACTTC
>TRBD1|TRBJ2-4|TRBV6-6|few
CASSPGQGTKNIQYF
TGTGCCAGCAGTCCGGGACAGGGGACCAAAAACATTCAGTACTTC
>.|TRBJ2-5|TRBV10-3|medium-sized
CAISERDQETQYF
TGTGCCATCAGTGAGAGGGACCAAGAGACCCAGTACTTC
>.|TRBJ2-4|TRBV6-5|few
CASSPLQRPLAKNIQYF
TGTGCCAGCAGCCCTTTACAGCGTCCTTTAGCCAAAAACATTCAGTACTTC
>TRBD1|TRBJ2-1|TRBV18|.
CASSPGGTGFF
TGTGCCAGCTCACCGGGCGGGACAGGGTTCTTC
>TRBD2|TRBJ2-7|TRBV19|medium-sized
CASSGGGGRADEQYF
TGTGCCAGTAGTGGAGGGGGCGGGAGGGCCGACGAGCAGTACTTC
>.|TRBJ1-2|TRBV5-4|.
CASRPGGEIGYGYTF
TGTGCCAGCAGGCCCGGCGGGGAGATCGGCTATGGCTACACCTTC
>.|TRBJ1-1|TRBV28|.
CASSSSPGMNTEAFF
TGTGCCAGCAGTTCTTCCCCAGGGATGAACACTGAAGCTTTCTTT
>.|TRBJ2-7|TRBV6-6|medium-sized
CASSPEHSEQYF
TGTGCCAGCAGTCCCGAGCATTCCGAGCAGTACTTC
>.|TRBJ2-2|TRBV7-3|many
CASSALGLTNTGELFF
TGTGCCAGCAGCGCCCTGGGACTGACGAACACCGGGGAGCTGTTTTTT
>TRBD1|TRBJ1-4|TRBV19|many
CASARGTGNEKLFF
TGTGCCAGCGCCCGGGGGACAGGGAATGAAAAACTGTTTTTT
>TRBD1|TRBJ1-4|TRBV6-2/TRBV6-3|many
CASTGTGGGEKLFF
TGTGCCAGCACAGGGACAGGGGGAGGTGAAAAACTGTTTTTT
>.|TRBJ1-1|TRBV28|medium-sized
CASREGYTEAFF
TGTGCCAGCAGAGAAGGGTACACTGAAGCTTTCTTT
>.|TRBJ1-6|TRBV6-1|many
CASSLNGLTGQWSYNSPLHF
TGTGCCAGCAGCTTGAACGGGTTGACAGGACAATGGTCCTATAATTCACCCCTCCACTTT
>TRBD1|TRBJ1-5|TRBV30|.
CAWGSDRVGQPQHF
TGTGCCTGGGGTTCCGACAGGGTTGGACAGCCCCAGCATTTT
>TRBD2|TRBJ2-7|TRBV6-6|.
CASGEGEQYF
TGTGCCAGCGGGGAGGGCGAGCAGTACTTC
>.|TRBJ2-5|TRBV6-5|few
CASSSQLGETQYF
TGTGCCAGCAGTTCCCAGTTGGGGGAGACCCAGTACTTC
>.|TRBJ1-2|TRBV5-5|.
CASSLMLANYGYTF
TGTGCCAGCAGCTTGATGCTAGCTAACTATGGCTACACCTTC
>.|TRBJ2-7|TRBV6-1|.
CASSVTGPPYEQYF
TGTGCCAGCAGCGTAACAGGGCCCCCCTACGAGCAGTACTTC
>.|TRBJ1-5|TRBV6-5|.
CASSYSVDQPQHF
TGTGCCAGCAGTTACTCTGTAGATCAGCCCCAGCATTTT
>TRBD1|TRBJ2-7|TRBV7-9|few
CASSFSTGMVGEQYF
TGTGCCAGCAGCTTTTCGACAGGGATGGTGGGCGAGCAGTACTTC
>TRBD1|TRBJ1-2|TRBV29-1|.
CSVQGAQDGYTF
TGCAGCGTCCAGGGGGCGCAGGATGGCTACACCTTC
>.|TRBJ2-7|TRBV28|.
CASSLDPTGRIGQYF
TGTGCCAGCAGTTTAGACCCGACAGGCCGTATAGGGCAGTACTTC
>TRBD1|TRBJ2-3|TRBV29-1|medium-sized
CSVESMGQRPTDTQYF
TGCAGCGTTGAATCCATGGGACAGCGCCCCACAGATACGCAGTATTTT
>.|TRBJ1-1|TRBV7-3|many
CASSLQLKAEAFF
TGTGCCAGCAGCCTACAATTAAAGGCTGAAGCTTTCTTT
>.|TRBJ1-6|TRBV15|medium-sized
CATSRDGQGHSPLHF
TGTGCCACCAGCAGAGATGGGCAGGGACACTCACCCCTCCACTTT
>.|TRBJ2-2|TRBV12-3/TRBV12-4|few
CASSFELATGELFF
TGTGCCAGCAGTTTTGAACTGGCCACCGGGGAGCTGTTTTTT
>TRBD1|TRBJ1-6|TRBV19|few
CASSRGTGNFSPLHF
TGTGCCAGTAGCCGCGGGACAGGGAATTTTTCACCCCTCCACTTT
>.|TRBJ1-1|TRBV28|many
CASITLQGLANTEAFF
TGTGCCAGCATCACCTTACAGGGTCTTGCGAACACTGAAGCTTTCTTT
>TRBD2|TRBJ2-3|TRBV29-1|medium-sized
CSVEDQGRVTDTQYF
TGCAGCGTTGAAGATCAAGGGAGGGTGACAGATACGCAGTATTTT
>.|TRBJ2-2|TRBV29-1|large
CSVPPTGNTGELFF
TGCAGCGTACCCCCAACAGGGAACACCGGGGAGCTGTTTTTT
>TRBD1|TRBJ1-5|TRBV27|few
CASRGIRGWEPQHF
TGTGCCAGCAGGGGGATCAGGGGGTGGGAGCCCCAGCATTTT
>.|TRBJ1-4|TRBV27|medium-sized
CASSTLGAGEKLFF
TGTGCCAGCAGTACCCTGGGGGCTGGGGAAAAACTGTTTTTT
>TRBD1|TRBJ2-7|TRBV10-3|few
CAISEFGGNRGRYEQYF
TGTGCCATCAGTGAATTCGGTGGGAACAGGGGGCGATACGAGCAGTACTTC
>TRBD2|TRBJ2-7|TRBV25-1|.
CASSPLFGREGYEQYF
TGTGCCAGCAGCCCGCTGTTCGGGCGGGAGGGGTACGAGCAGTACTTC
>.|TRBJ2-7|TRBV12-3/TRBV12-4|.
CASSLGAEALYEQYF
TGTGCCAGCAGTTTAGGGGCGGAGGCCCTCTACGAGCAGTACTTC
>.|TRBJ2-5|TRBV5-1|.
CASSFQSRVGQSEETQYF
TGCGCCAGCAGCTTCCAATCAAGGGTAGGGCAGTCGGAAGAGACCCAGTACTTC